This is a list of T cell receptor beta chains from one sample in a study of T cells after yellow fever vaccination. TCRdb analysed the 5' RACE reads with MiXCR anew, one entry per CDR3 protein. The sample yields approximately 510,000 distinct CDR3 sequences, just over 20% seen once. Source: PBMCs, taken around 3 weeks after the first yellow fever vaccination. The receptors come from a man aged 18-30 years who received the YFV17D yellow fever vaccine. The CDR3 runs from the conserved cysteine through the conserved F or W. D genes are given only for firm matches. Clone size is shown for a subset of rows, as once, few, many or a class of expanded clone.

15	-	TRBD2	TRBV20-1	TRBJ2-1	CSAKASGDPYNEQFF	TGCAGTGCTAAGGCTAGCGGGGATCCTTACAATGAGCAGTTCTTC
14	few	-	TRBV21-1	TRBJ2-7	CASSKDRDTYEQYF	TGTGCCAGCAGCAAAGATAGGGACACCTACGAGCAGTACTTC
17	-	TRBD1	TRBV20-1	TRBJ2-4	CSASAPQGAMAKNIQYF	TGCAGTGCTAGTGCCCCACAGGGGGCCATGGCCAAAAACATTCAGTACTTC
16	-	-	TRBV5-1	TRBJ1-1	CASSLQGAGLGTEAFF	TGCGCCAGCAGCTTACAGGGAGCGGGGTTGGGGACTGAAGCTTTCTTT
14	few	TRBD1	TRBV7-2	TRBJ1-2	CASSSPGQGYGYTF	TGTGCCAGCAGCTCGCCGGGACAGGGTTATGGCTACACCTTC
11	few	-	TRBV25-1	TRBJ1-2	CASSAWYGYTF	TGTGCCAGCAGTGCATGGTATGGCTACACCTTC
12	-	-	TRBV7-9	TRBJ1-5	CASNIENQPQHF	TGTGCCAGCAATATCGAGAATCAGCCCCAGCATTTT
16	many	-	TRBV25-1	TRBJ1-3	CASSGWRTASGNTIYF	TGTGCCAGCAGTGGATGGCGGACAGCCTCTGGAAACACCATATATTTT
14	-	-	TRBV6-2/TRBV6-3	TRBJ2-5	CVSERGTLQETQYF	TGTGTCAGCGAAAGAGGGACGCTCCAAGAGACCCAGTACTTC
16	-	-	TRBV5-1	TRBJ2-3	CASSLGLSASTDTQYF	TGCGCCAGCAGCTTGGGTCTCTCGGCGTCCACAGATACGCAGTATTTT
15	-	-	TRBV4-2	TRBJ1-5	CASSQSREPNQPQHF	TGTGCCAGCAGCCAGTCGCGGGAGCCCAATCAGCCCCAGCATTTT
14	-	TRBD1	TRBV4-3	TRBJ2-1	CASSRDRAQGEQFF	TGCGCCAGCTCCCGGGACAGGGCACAGGGTGAGCAGTTCTTC
16	few	TRBD2	TRBV4-1	TRBJ2-7	CASSPGTSGGIYEQYF	TGCGCCAGCAGCCCCGGGACTAGCGGGGGGATTTACGAGCAGTACTTC
17	few	-	TRBV4-1	TRBJ1-1	CASSQAPGTPLNTEAFF	TGCGCCAGCAGCCAAGCTCCCGGGACACCGTTGAACACTGAAGCTTTCTTT
14	-	-	TRBV20-1	TRBJ1-6	CSARWGSYNSPLHF	TGCAGTGCCAGATGGGGTTCCTATAATTCACCCCTCCACTTT
13	few	TRBD2	TRBV18	TRBJ2-1	CASSPPTSAIQFF	TGTGCCAGCTCACCACCTACTAGCGCCATCCAGTTCTTC
15	few	TRBD2	TRBV5-1	TRBJ2-7	CASSLASGGVYEQYF	TGCGCCAGCAGCTTGGCAAGCGGGGGTGTCTACGAGCAGTACTTC
18	-	TRBD2	TRBV12-3/TRBV12-4	TRBJ2-7	CTFSLAPISGGGRWEQYF	TGTACCTTCAGTTTAGCGCCAATTTCCGGGGGGGGCCGGTGGGAGCAGTACTTC
17	few	-	TRBV4-3	TRBJ2-2	CASSPLWGAANTGELFF	TGCGCCAGCAGCCCTCTGTGGGGGGCCGCGAACACCGGGGAGCTGTTTTTT
15	few	TRBD2	TRBV9	TRBJ2-3	CASSLVAGGPDTQYF	TGTGCCAGCAGCCTGGTGGCGGGGGGGCCAGATACGCAGTATTTT
14	few	TRBD2	TRBV20-1	TRBJ2-5	CSARLAGDRETQYF	TGCAGTGCGAGACTAGCGGGGGATAGAGAGACCCAGTACTTC
16	-	TRBD2	TRBV12-3/TRBV12-4	TRBJ2-2	CASSLLAGGNAGELFF	TGTGCCAGCAGTTTGCTAGCGGGGGGAAATGCCGGGGAGCTGTTTTTT
16	-	-	TRBV30	TRBJ2-3	CAWASFVGRGTDTQYF	TGTGCCTGGGCTTCTTTCGTGGGTAGGGGGACAGATACGCAGTATTTT
17	-	TRBD2	TRBV7-2	TRBJ2-3	CASSLVASGAQVDTQYF	TGTGCCAGCAGCTTAGTCGCTAGCGGGGCTCAGGTAGATACGCAGTATTTT
13	-	-	TRBV7-8	TRBJ1-2	CASSPGRGGGYTF	TGTGCCAGCAGCCCAGGGCGGGGGGGCGGCTACACCTTC
14	-	TRBD1	TRBV7-2	TRBJ1-2	CASSSRGGPYGYTF	TGTGCCAGCAGCTCCCGAGGGGGCCCCTATGGCTACACCTTC
12	-	-	TRBV6-5	TRBJ1-1	CASSYAGTEAFF	TGTGCCAGCAGTTACGCAGGGACTGAAGCTTTCTTT
16	few	TRBD2	TRBV10-3	TRBJ2-3	CAIRSNGGGAIDTQYF	TGTGCCATCAGATCTAACGGCGGGGGGGCGATAGATACGCAGTATTTT
15	-	TRBD1	TRBV28	TRBJ1-6	CASTKRRDRWSPLHF	TGTGCCAGCACCAAACGCCGGGACAGGTGGTCACCCCTCCACTTT